This TCR beta chain was captured by sequencing in a study of T cell responses to AZD1222 COVID-19 vaccine. Across the whole study: Pooling of second doses given at about 4 or about 12 weeks was done.

Comments on this clone: Its antigen is not known.

The CDR3 contains 15 residues. Germline loops: CDR1 LGHDT, CDR2 YNNKEL (reference sequence). J lost 5 bases, V lost 5 bases, and 8 bases had no gene match. Findings of the study overall: Donors were chiefly white British, with a greater number of females, and clonal diversity was perhaps underestimated.

This table comes from immunoSEQ multiplex PCR, and its TCRdb copy is limited to in-frame clones, with some not included. Of 150,000 or so clones detected, approximately 90% appear once; the ten largest clones hold around 1.3%. The sequence was collected from an adult in good health. The sample consisted of peripheral blood, taken on day 0 of AZD1222 vaccination. The V and J genes are TRBV3-1 (or the pseudogene TRBV3-2) and TRBJ2-3; 9 positions agree with TRBD2. DNA of the CDR3: TGTGCCAGCAGCACTCCGGGAGCGGGGGGAGATACGCAGTATTTT. Translation gives CASSTPGAGGDTQYF.